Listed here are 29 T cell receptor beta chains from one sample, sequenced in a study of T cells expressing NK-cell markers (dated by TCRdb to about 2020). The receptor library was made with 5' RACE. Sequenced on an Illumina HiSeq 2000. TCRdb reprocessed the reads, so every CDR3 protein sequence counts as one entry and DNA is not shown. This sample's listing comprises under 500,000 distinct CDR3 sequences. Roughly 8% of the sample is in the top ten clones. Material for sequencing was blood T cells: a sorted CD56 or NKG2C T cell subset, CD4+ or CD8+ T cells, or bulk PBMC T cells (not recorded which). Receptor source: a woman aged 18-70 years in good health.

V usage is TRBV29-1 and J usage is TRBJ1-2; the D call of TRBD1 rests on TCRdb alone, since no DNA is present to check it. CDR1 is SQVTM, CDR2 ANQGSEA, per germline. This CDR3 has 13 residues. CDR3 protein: CSARTGDHYGYTF.

The CDR3 protein is CASSPAGAWHEQFF. The chain couples TRBV5-4 to TRBJ2-1; as DNA is missing, the TRBD1 call by TCRdb cannot be tested. Germline lookup yields CDR1 SGHNT and CDR2 YYREEE (reference sequence). This CDR3 has 14 residues.

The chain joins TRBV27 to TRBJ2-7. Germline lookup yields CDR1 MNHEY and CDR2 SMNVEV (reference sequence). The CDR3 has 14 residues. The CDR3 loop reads CASSFADSSYEQYF.

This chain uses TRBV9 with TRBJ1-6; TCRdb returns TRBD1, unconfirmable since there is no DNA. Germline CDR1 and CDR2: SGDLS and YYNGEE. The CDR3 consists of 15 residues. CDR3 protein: CASSVVEGGNSPLHF.

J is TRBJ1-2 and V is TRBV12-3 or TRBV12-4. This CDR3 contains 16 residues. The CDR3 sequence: CASSFFGRGRGYGYTF.

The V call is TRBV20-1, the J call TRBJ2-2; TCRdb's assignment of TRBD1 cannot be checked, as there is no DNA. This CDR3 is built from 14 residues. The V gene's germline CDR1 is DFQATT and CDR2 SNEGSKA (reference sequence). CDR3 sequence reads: CSAMVDKNTGELFF.

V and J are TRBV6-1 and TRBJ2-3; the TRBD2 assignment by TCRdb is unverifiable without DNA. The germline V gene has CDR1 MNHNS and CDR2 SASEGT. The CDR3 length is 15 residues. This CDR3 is CASSEALAGTDTQYF.

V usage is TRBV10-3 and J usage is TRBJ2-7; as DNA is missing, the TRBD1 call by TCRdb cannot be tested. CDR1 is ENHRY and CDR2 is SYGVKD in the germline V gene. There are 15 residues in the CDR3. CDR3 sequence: CAISPAGDSLYEQYF.

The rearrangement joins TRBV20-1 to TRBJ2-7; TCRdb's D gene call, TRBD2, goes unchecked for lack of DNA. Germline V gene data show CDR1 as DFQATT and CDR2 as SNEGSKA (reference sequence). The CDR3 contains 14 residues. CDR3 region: CSARGSGRVYEQYF.

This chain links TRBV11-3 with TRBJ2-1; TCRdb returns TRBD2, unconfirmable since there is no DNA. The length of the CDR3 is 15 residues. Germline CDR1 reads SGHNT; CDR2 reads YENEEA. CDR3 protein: CASSLDGGKREEQFF.

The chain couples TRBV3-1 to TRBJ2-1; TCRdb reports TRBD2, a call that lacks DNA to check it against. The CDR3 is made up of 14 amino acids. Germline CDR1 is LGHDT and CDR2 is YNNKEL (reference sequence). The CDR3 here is CASRKTRVYNEQFF.

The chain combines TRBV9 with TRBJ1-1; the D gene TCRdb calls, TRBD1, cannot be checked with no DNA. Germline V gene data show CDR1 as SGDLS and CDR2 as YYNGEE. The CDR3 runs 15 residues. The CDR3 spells CASSVEGAREDEAFF.

CDR3 protein: CASRPDRVGTGELFF. The V call is TRBV28, the J call TRBJ2-2; TCRdb's D call of TRBD1 is untestable without DNA. There are 15 residues in the CDR3. In germline, CDR1 is MDHEN, CDR2 SYDVKM.

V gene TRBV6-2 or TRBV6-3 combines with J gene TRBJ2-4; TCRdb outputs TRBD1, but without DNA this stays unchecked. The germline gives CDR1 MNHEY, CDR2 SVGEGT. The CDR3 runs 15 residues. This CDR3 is CASSYRVTGPDIQYF.

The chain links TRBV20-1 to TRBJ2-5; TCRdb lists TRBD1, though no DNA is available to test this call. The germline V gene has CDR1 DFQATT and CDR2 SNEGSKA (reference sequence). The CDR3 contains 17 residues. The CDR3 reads CSASTSSGIRIGETQYF.

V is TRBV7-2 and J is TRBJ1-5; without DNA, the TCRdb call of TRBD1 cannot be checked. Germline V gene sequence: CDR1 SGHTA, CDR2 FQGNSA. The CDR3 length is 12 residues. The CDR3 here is CASSQGGQPQHF. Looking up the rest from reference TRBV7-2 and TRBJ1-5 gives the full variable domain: GAGVSQSPSNKVTEKGKDVELRCDPISGHTALYWYRQSLGQGLEFLIYFQGNSAPDKSGLPSDRFSAERTGGSVSTLTIQRTQQEDSAVYLCASSQGGQPQHFGDGTRLSIL.

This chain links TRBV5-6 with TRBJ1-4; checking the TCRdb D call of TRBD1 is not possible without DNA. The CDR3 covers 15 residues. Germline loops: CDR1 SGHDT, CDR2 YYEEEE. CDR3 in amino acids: CASSLAGQGGEKLFF.

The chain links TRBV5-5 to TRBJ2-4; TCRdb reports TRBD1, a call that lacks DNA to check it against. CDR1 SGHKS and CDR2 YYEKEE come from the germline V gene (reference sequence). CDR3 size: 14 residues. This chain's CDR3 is CASSLKAGENIQYF. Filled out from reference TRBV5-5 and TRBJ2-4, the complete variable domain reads DAGVTQSPTHLIKTRGQQVTLRCSPISGHKSVSWYQQVLGQGPQFIFQYYEKEERGRGNFPDRFSARQFPNYSSELNVNALLLGDSALYLCASSLKAGENIQYFGAGTRLSVL.

This CDR3 reads CASSSPRQSSGNTIYF. The V call is TRBV7-9, the J call TRBJ1-3. The CDR3 spans 16 residues. CDR1 is SEHNR and CDR2 is FQNEAQ in the germline V gene (reference sequence).

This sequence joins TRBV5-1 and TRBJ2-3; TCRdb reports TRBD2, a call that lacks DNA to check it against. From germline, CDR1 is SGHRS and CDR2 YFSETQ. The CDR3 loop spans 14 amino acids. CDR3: CASSLGGVEDTQYF.

This CDR3 reads CASSWLATATYNEQFF. The V and J genes are TRBV7-2 and TRBJ2-1. Looked up from germline, CDR1 is SGHTA and CDR2 is FQGNSA. This CDR3 has 16 amino acids.

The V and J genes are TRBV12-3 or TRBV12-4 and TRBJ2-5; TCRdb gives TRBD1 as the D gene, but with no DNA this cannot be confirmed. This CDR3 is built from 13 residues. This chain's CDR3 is CASTTGGSETQYF.

The CDR3 sequence is CSVAGESTDTQYF. J is TRBJ2-3 and V is TRBV29-1. CDR1 is SQVTM, CDR2 ANQGSEA, per germline. The CDR3 covers 13 residues.

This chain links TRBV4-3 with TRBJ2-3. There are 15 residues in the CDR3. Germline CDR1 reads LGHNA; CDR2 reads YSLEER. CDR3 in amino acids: CASSWRPTSTDTQYF.

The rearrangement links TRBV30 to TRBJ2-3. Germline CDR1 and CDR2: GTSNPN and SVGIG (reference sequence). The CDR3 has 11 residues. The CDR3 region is CAWSFEATQYF.

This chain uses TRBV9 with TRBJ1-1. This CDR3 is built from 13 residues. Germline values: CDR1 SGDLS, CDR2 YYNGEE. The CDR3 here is CASSVGGSTEAFF.

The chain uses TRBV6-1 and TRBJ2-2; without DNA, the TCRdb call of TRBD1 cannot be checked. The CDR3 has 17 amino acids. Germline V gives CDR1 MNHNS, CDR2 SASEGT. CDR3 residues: CASSRPSSGGATGELFF.

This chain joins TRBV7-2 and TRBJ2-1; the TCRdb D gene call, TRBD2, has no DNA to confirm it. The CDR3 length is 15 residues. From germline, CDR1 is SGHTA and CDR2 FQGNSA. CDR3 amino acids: CASSPLAGRYNEQFF.

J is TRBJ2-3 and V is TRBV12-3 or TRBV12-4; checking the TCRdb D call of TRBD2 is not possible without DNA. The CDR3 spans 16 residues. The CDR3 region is CASRQTLSGDTDTQYF.